This entry lists 28 T cell receptor beta chains sequenced from one sample in a study of blood T cell repertoires in COVID-19 (dated by TCRdb to about 2020). Library preparation was by the immunoSEQ multiplex PCR assay. TCRdb re-hosts the immuneACCESS table, in-frame sequences only. Its copies lack some clones; in the studies checked, an unresolved V gene accounts for under half of them, and the cause for the rest is not known. The sample has 150,000 to 200,000 clones on record, around 86% of them singletons. 0.99% of the sample lies in the top ten. Sequencing was done on a sample of peripheral blood. Every receptor here comes from a man in his late teens or twenties with acute or convalescent COVID-19.

This clone occurred many times. V is TRBV4-2 and J is TRBJ2-7; D perhaps matches TRBD1 (5 bases). CDR1 is LGHNA and CDR2 is YNFKEQ in the germline V gene. This CDR3 has 16 amino acids. Trimming shortened V by 3 bases and J by 2 bases, and 17 bases separated the two germline ends. CDR3 DNA: TGTGCCAGCAGCCAGGCGAGGACATCACAGGCCTACGAGCAGTACTTC. It is translated as CASSQARTSQAYEQYF.

The chain is built from TRBV7-6 and TRBJ1-6, with TRBD1 as a possible D gene (5 bases). Germline V lookup: CDR1 SGHVS, CDR2 FNYEAQ. This CDR3 comprises 18 residues. The germline V and J ends were trimmed by 1 base and 6 bases, with 19 bases remaining between them. CDR3 nucleotide sequence: TGTGCCAGCAGCTTAGAAACTACCGGACACCTTAGTAATTCACCCCTCCACTTT. It translates to CASSLETTGHLSNSPLHF. Filled out from reference TRBV7-6 and TRBJ1-6, the complete variable domain reads GAGVSQSPRYKVTKRGQDVALRCDPISGHVSLYWYRQALGQGPEFLTYFNYEAQQDKSGLPNDRFSAERPEGSISTLTIQRTEQRDSAMYRCASSLETTGHLSNSPLHFGNGTRLTVT.

V gene TRBV19 combines with J gene TRBJ1-1; the D gene is possibly TRBD1 (5 bases). Germline CDR1 LNHDA, CDR2 SQIVND (reference sequence). V lost 1 base and J lost 2, with 8 bases in between. The CDR3 spans 14 residues. The CDR3 is CASSIGRVNTEAFF. In nucleotides, the CDR3 is TGTGCCAGTAGTATAGGCAGGGTTAACACTGAAGCTTTCTTT. The entire variable domain, with the rest obtained from reference TRBV19 and TRBJ1-1, is as follows: DGGITQSPKYLFRKEGQNVTLSCEQNLNHDAMYWYRQDPGQGLRLIYYSQIVNDFQKGDIAEGYSVSREKKESFPLTVTSAQKNPTAFYLCASSIGRVNTEAFFGQGTRLTVV.

V and J are TRBV4-1 and TRBJ1-2, with 7 bases identical to TRBD1. Trimming took 4 bases from V and 6 from J; bases not matched to a gene: 11. The CDR3 is made up of 15 amino acids. Per the germline V gene, CDR1 is MGHRA and CDR2 is YSYEKL. This CDR3 is CASSLSTGDPDGYTF. CDR3 bases: TGCGCCAGCAGCCTGTCTACAGGGGACCCGGATGGCTACACCTTC.

The chain has TRBV6-5 and TRBJ1-2, with D tentatively TRBD1 (5 bases). CDR1 is MNHEY, CDR2 SVGAGI, per germline. The CDR3 consists of 13 residues. Trimming removed 2 bases at V and 4 bases at J, with 8 bases between. CDR3 bases: TGTGCCAGCAGTTACCCCGACAGCTATGGCTACACCTTC. This encodes CASSYPDSYGYTF.

This chain connects TRBV6-5 to TRBJ2-7; 11 bases align to TRBD1. Unmatched junction bases numbered 4, after V lost 2 bases and J lost 1 base. The CDR3 has 16 residues. Germline V gives CDR1 MNHEY, CDR2 SVGAGI. The CDR3 DNA reads TGTGCCAGCAGTTACGACGGACAGGGGGCATCCTACGAGCAGTACTTC. This encodes CASSYDGQGASYEQYF.

This clone was seen only a few times. V and J are TRBV3-1 (or the pseudogene TRBV3-2) and TRBJ2-1; maybe TRBD1 (5 bases). V gave up 1 base and J gave up 4 bases, with 8 bases separating them. Germline-derived CDR1 and CDR2 are LGHDT and YNNKEL (reference sequence). The CDR3 has 14 amino acids. The CDR3 bases are TGTGCCAGCAGCCAAGTCCAGGGATACAATGAGCAGTTCTTC. Amino acids: CASSQVQGYNEQFF.

This chain uses TRBV15 with TRBJ1-2; 9 bases map to TRBD1. CDR1 is LNHNV and CDR2 is YYDKDF in the germline V gene (reference sequence). Trimming cost V 5 bases and J 10 bases; bases outside gene matches: 14. The CDR3 loop spans 15 amino acids. CDR3: CATSPPAGQGFVYTF. The CDR3 DNA follows: TGTGCCACCAGCCCTCCTGCGGGACAGGGTTTCGTCTACACCTTC. The full variable domain, completed using reference TRBV15 and TRBJ1-2, is DAMVIQNPRYQVTQFGKPVTLSCSQTLNHNVMYWYQQKSSQAPKLLFHYYDKDFNNEADTPDNFQSRRPNTSFCFLDIRSPGLGDTAMYLCATSPPAGQGFVYTFGSGTRLTVV.

The genes are TRBV5-1 and TRBJ1-4; D is unresolved. Trimming shortened V by 2 bases and J by 8 bases, and 13 bases separated the two germline ends. Germline CDR1 is SGHRS and CDR2 is YFSETQ. The length of the CDR3 is 14 residues. The CDR3: CASSFAGFQEKLFF. The DNA of the CDR3 is TGCGCCAGCAGCTTTGCGGGATTCCAGGAAAAACTGTTTTTT.

The gene calls are TRBV27 and TRBJ1-6; D possibly corresponds to TRBD1 (6 bases). CDR3 length: 20 residues. Germline V lookup: CDR1 MNHEY, CDR2 SMNVEV (reference sequence). With 5 bases removed from V and 0 bases from J, the gap between germline ends came to 23 bases. The CDR3 DNA sequence: TGTGCCAGCAGTCGCGGGAGGGGGGCCACTCTTAGCTCCTATAATTCACCCCTCCACTTT. Protein: CASSRGRGATLSSYNSPLHF.

V is TRBV14 and J is TRBJ1-2; 7 positions agree with TRBD1. Germline assignment: CDR1 SGHDN and CDR2 FVKESK. J lost 6 bases, V lost 1 base, and 5 bases had no gene match. This CDR3 is built from 14 residues. The CDR3 DNA reads TGTGCCAGCAGCCAAGGTAGGGGGCGAGATGGCTACACCTTC. Its protein is CASSQGRGRDGYTF.

The chain employs TRBV28 and TRBJ1-2, with D possibly being TRBD1 (5 bases). Germline V gene data show CDR1 as MDHEN and CDR2 as SYDVKM. Trimming took 2 bases from V and 7 from J, leaving 17 bases between them. The CDR3 sequence is 15 residues long. The CDR3 reads CASSLMAAGSGGYTF. In nucleotides, the CDR3 is TGTGCCAGCAGTTTAATGGCGGCAGGGTCTGGTGGCTACACCTTC.

This clone was observed once. This chain links TRBV9 with TRBJ1-6; the D is unclear. The CDR3 covers 16 residues. The V end lost 0 bases, the J end lost 0 bases, and 7 bases lay between the germline ends. Germline V gives CDR1 SGDLS, CDR2 YYNGEE. CDR3 nucleotides: TGTGCCAGCAGCGTAGGGTACAGCTCCTATAATTCACCCCTCCACTTT. It codes for CASSVGYSSYNSPLHF. Complete variable domain (other parts from reference TRBV9 and TRBJ1-6): DSGVTQTPKHLITATGQRVTLRCSPRSGDLSVYWYQQSLDQGLQFLIQYYNGEERAKGNILERFSAQQFPDLHSELNLSSLELGDSALYFCASSVGYSSYNSPLHFGNGTRLTVT.

The chain has TRBV27 and TRBJ2-7, with 7 bases lining up with TRBD1. This CDR3 region has 15 residues. CDR1 and CDR2 from the germline V gene are MNHEY and SMNVEV (reference sequence). V lost 3 bases, J lost 0 bases, and 5 bases stayed unmatched. The DNA for the CDR3 is TGTGCCAGCAGTTTCACAGGGGACAGCTCCTACGAGCAGTACGTC. This sequence encodes CASSFTGDSSYEQYV.

V usage is TRBV30 and J usage is TRBJ2-3, with D possibly matching TRBD1 (6 bases). Germline CDR1 GTSNPN, CDR2 SVGIG (reference sequence). The CDR3 has 15 residues. Trimming shortened V by 7 bases and J by 2 bases, and 19 bases separated the two germline ends. The CDR3 DNA reads as TGTGCCTTCGACAGGTCTCTGGTGGACACAGATACGCAGTATTTT. Translated: CAFDRSLVDTDTQYF.

A few counts support this clone. The rearrangement uses TRBV19 and TRBJ2-3; D may be TRBD2 (5 bases). V dropped 9 bases and J dropped 4 bases, with 20 bases sitting between them. Germline CDR1 LNHDA, CDR2 SQIVND (reference sequence). This CDR3 contains 15 residues. CDR3 sequence: CASQGRAGVPDTQYF. In nucleotides, the CDR3 is TGTGCCAGCCAAGGTAGGGCCGGGGTCCCAGATACGCAGTATTTT.

The chain couples TRBV28 to TRBJ1-1; the match to TRBD1 covers 9 bases. The CDR3 has 15 amino acids. CDR1 and CDR2 from the germline V gene are MDHEN and SYDVKM. V trimming: 4 bases; J trimming: 5 bases; junction bases outside the gene matches: 8. The CDR3 nucleotides are TGTGCCAGCAGTTCTCCCGGGACAGGGAAAACTGAAGCTTTCTTT. Amino acids: CASSSPGTGKTEAFF.

The V call is TRBV4-1, the J call TRBJ2-3; D perhaps matches TRBD2 (5 bases). Trimming removed 4 bases at V and 0 bases at J, with 20 bases between. Germline CDR1 is MGHRA and CDR2 is YSYEKL. The CDR3 length is 18 residues. CDR3 nucleotides: TGCGCCAGCAGCCCGCGTGGCAGCGGCGAAGCTAGCACAGATACGCAGTATTTT. It codes for CASSPRGSGEASTDTQYF.

This chain links TRBV18 with TRBJ2-5; TRBD1 matches at 7 bases. This CDR3 region has 15 residues. Per germline, CDR1 KGHSH and CDR2 LQKENI. V lost 8 bases and J lost 2; bases outside the gene matches: 11. CDR3 loop: CASTTTSGQQETQYF. CDR3 nucleotides: TGTGCCAGCACAACCACCTCGGGACAGCAAGAGACCCAGTACTTC.

The chain employs TRBV10-1 and TRBJ2-5, with D hard to call. Germline lookup yields CDR1 WNHNN and CDR2 SYGVQD (reference sequence). V lost 0 bases and J 7 bases, leaving 12 bases between the germline ends. The CDR3 totals 14 residues. The CDR3 region has the DNA TGCGCCAGCAGTGAGTCGTTCGGGTCGGGGACCCAGTACTTC. Translated: CASSESFGSGTQYF.

This chain uses TRBV5-1 with TRBJ2-2, with TRBD2 identical over 7 bases. V shed 3 bases and J 1 base; nucleotides not matched to a gene: 3. In germline, CDR1 is SGHRS, CDR2 YFSETQ. The CDR3 contains 15 residues. The CDR3 DNA follows: TGCGCCAGCAGCTGGGAGGGGAAGAACACCGGGGAGCTGTTTTTT. Amino acid sequence: CASSWEGKNTGELFF.

This clone was observed once. The chain carries TRBV7-9 and TRBJ1-2, with TRBD1 identical over 7 bases. V shed 11 bases and J 5 bases; nucleotides not matched to a gene: 5. Germline V gene data show CDR1 as SEHNR and CDR2 as FQNEAQ (reference sequence). The length of the CDR3 is 11 residues. CDR3 region: CALHRGYGYTF. The CDR3 nucleotides read TGTGCCCTCCACAGGGGTTATGGCTACACCTTC.

The V and J genes are TRBV19 and TRBJ1-5; D gene uncertain. V dropped 3 bases and J dropped 6 bases, with 15 bases sitting between them. Germline values: CDR1 LNHDA, CDR2 SQIVND (reference sequence). The CDR3 is 15 residues long. This CDR3 reads CASSIEGIRGQPQHF. CDR3 DNA: TGTGCCAGTAGTATCGAGGGAATACGGGGTCAGCCCCAGCATTTT. Full variable domain (rest looked up from reference TRBV19 and TRBJ1-5): DGGITQSPKYLFRKEGQNVTLSCEQNLNHDAMYWYRQDPGQGLRLIYYSQIVNDFQKGDIAEGYSVSREKKESFPLTVTSAQKNPTAFYLCASSIEGIRGQPQHFGDGTRLSIL.

V gene TRBV6-5 combines with J gene TRBJ1-5, with D uncertain. In germline, CDR1 is MNHEY, CDR2 SVGAGI. The CDR3 consists of 13 residues. V lost 5 bases and J lost 0, with 5 bases in between. The CDR3 region is CASSPNSNQPQHF. CDR3 in DNA: TGTGCCAGCAGTCCAAATAGCAATCAGCCCCAGCATTTT.

The chain combines TRBV7-8 with TRBJ2-3; D is possibly TRBD1 (6 bases). CDR1 and CDR2 (germline): SGHVS, FQNEAQ. This CDR3 has 14 amino acids. Trimming removed 3 bases at V and 0 bases at J, with 7 bases between. The CDR3 coding sequence is TGTGCCAGCAGCTTTCAGGGGAGCACAGATACGCAGTATTTT. Translated: CASSFQGSTDTQYF.

The V call is TRBV21-1, the J call TRBJ1-1; TRBD1 is the table's D call and was not checked against the DNA. TRBV21-1 is an annotated pseudogene. This CDR3 is 13 amino acids long. In DNA form, the CDR3 reads TGTGCCAGCAACTGGACAGTCTTCACTGAAGCTTTCTTT. Its protein is CASNWTVFTEAFF.

The chain has TRBV7-9 and TRBJ1-2; TRBD1 might be the D (5 bases). Germline V gene lookup returns CDR1 SEHNR and CDR2 FQNEAQ (reference sequence). V dropped 0 bases and J dropped 7 bases, with 12 bases sitting between them. The CDR3 is 14 residues long. CDR3 residues: CASSLAQTGGGYTF. The CDR3 DNA sequence: TGTGCCAGCAGCTTAGCGCAAACAGGCGGTGGCTACACCTTC.

Turning to this clone: Its ends do not fully match the called genes, so a read error is possible. This rearrangement joins TRBV7-9 to TRBJ1-2; TRBD1 aligns across 11 bases. This CDR3 is built from 12 residues. The germline gives CDR1 SEHNR, CDR2 FQNEAQ (reference sequence). The CDR3 reads CASSSGQGAQAF. The CDR3 region has the DNA TGTGCCAGCAGCTCCGGACAGGGGGCGCAGGCCTTC.